The 29 T cell receptor beta chains in this list originate from one sample, sequenced in a study of T cell repertoires in cytomegalovirus infection. Their target antigens are unknown. In TCRdb, the reads were re-called with MiXCR into one record per CDR3 protein. The table shows some 20,000 distinct CDR3 sequences, with roughly 40% occurring only once. This specimen consisted of CD8+ T cells from cultured PBMCs, obtained from culture after CMV antigen stimulation. The receptor source for this set is a human donor in good health (CMV status not recorded). Some clones in this sample may be carry-over from other donors' samples.

This chain links TRBV6-1 with TRBJ1-2; D is undetermined. This CDR3 is built from 13 residues. Trimming pared 2 bases from V and 2 bases from J, leaving 6 bases between. CDR1 is MNHNS, CDR2 SASEGT, per germline. The CDR3 sequence is CASSENPNYGYTF. As DNA, the CDR3 is TGTGCCAGCAGTGAAAACCCGAACTATGGCTACACCTTC.

The chain carries TRBV2 and TRBJ2-2; TRBD2 agrees at 10 bases. Germline V lookup: CDR1 SNHLY, CDR2 FYNNEI. The CDR3 spans 17 residues. J lost 4 bases, V lost 6 bases, and 11 bases had no gene match. The CDR3 DNA reads as TGTGCCAGCAGGGGGTATCTAGCGGGAGAATCCACCGGGGAGCTGTTTTTT. It encodes CASRGYLAGESTGELFF.

V usage is TRBV11-3 and J usage is TRBJ1-2; D uncertain. The CDR3 is made up of 12 amino acids. Germline CDR1 SGHNT, CDR2 YENEEA. V lost 10 bases and J lost 8, with 17 bases in between. In DNA, the CDR3 is TGTGCCATCCAAGTAACGGGCCTGGGCTACACCTTC. Translating gives CAIQVTGLGYTF.

The chain links TRBV7-2 to TRBJ2-1; 13 positions match TRBD2. The CDR3 contains 17 residues. Germline CDR1 SGHTA, CDR2 FQGNSA. Losses at the gene ends were 4 bases for V and 0 bases for J; bases not matched to a gene: 3. The CDR3 DNA sequence: TGTGCCAGCAGCTCGGGACTAGCGGGGCTCTCCTACAATGAGCAGTTCTTC. The encoded protein is CASSSGLAGLSYNEQFF.

The chain is built from TRBV7-6 and TRBJ1-1; 7 positions match TRBD1. The trim removed 4 bases at V and 4 bases at J, leaving 6 bases unmatched. This CDR3 is 14 amino acids long. Looked up from germline, CDR1 is SGHVS and CDR2 is FNYEAQ. CDR3 DNA: TGTGCCAGCAGCTATCTAACAGGGGCCACTGAAGCTTTCTTT. Its protein product is CASSYLTGATEAFF.

This clonotype was detected many times. The CDR3 loop reads CASGLVLGQGLREQYF. The DNA of the CDR3 is TGTGCTAGTGGTTTGGTACTTGGACAGGGGTTGCGGGAGCAGTACTTC. The genes are TRBV12-5 and TRBJ2-7; 9 nucleotides line up with TRBD1. The V segment lost 0 bases and the J segment 7 bases; nucleotides outside the gene matches: 10. Germline lookup yields CDR1 LGHNT and CDR2 FRNRAP. This CDR3 is built from 16 residues.

The rearrangement uses TRBV27 and TRBJ2-7; TRBD1 matches 8 bases. Germline assignment: CDR1 MNHEY and CDR2 SMNVEV (reference sequence). This CDR3 has 14 residues. V dropped 3 bases and J dropped 2; count of bases not matched to a gene: 3. In nucleotides, the CDR3 is TGTGCCAGCAGTTTCCGGGACAGGACCTACGAGCAGTACTTC. Amino acids: CASSFRDRTYEQYF.

V usage is TRBV7-3 and J usage is TRBJ2-2; no clear D. Looked up from germline, CDR1 is SGHTA and CDR2 is FQGTGA. The germline V and J ends were trimmed by 1 base and 0 bases, with 6 bases remaining between them. This CDR3 has 15 amino acids. The DNA for the CDR3 is TGTGCCAGCAGCTTAAAAACCTCGAACACCGGGGAGCTGTTTTTT. Translating gives CASSLKTSNTGELFF.

In the case of this clonotype: A much bigger clone sits one base away, suggesting this may be a read error. This chain joins TRBV6-1 and TRBJ1-5; tentative D call: TRBD1 (5 bases). The CDR3 sequence is 18 residues long. Germline V gene lookup returns CDR1 MNHNS and CDR2 SASEGT. The ends were cut back, 3 bases at V and 7 bases at J, with 25 bases in the middle. DNA for the CDR3: TGTGCCAGCAGTGACTGGACCTTCGGGACTGTCCCGGTCCAGCCCCAGCATTTT. Its protein is CASSDWTFGTVPVQPQHF.

In this sample, this clonotype turned up once. V and J are TRBV7-2 and TRBJ2-7, with D unresolved. Trimming took 5 bases from V and 1 from J, leaving 9 bases between them. CDR3 length: 13 amino acids. Germline V gene lookup returns CDR1 SGHTA and CDR2 FQGNSA. For the CDR3, the DNA is TGTGCCAGCAGCGTGGACCGATCCTACGAGCAGTACGTC. This sequence encodes CASSVDRSYEQYV.

The rearrangement links TRBV7-9 to TRBJ1-2; no reliable D call. The germline gives CDR1 SEHNR, CDR2 FQNEAQ (reference sequence). V dropped 1 base and J dropped 3 bases, with 9 bases sitting between them. The CDR3 runs to 14 residues. The CDR3 DNA sequence: TGTGCCAGCAGCTTAGGAGTCGGGGACTATGGCTACACCTTC. This encodes CASSLGVGDYGYTF. Based on the CDR3 plus reference TRBV7-9 and TRBJ1-2, the full variable domain is DTGVSQNPRHKITKRGQNVTFRCDPISEHNRLYWYRQTLGQGPEFLTYFQNEAQLEKSRLLSDRFSAERPKGSFSTLEIQRTEQGDSAMYLCASSLGVGDYGYTFGSGTRLTVV.

The chain uses TRBV6-5 and TRBJ2-3; a possible D gene is TRBD2 (6 bases). Per germline, CDR1 MNHEY and CDR2 SVGAGI. The V end was cut by 0 bases, the J end by 2 bases, with 18 bases between. This CDR3 comprises 18 residues. The CDR3 region has the DNA TGTGCCAGCAGTTACTCGAGTTGGACTATGTCTTCCACAGATACGCAGTATTTT. Residues: CASSYSSWTMSSTDTQYF.

This clonotype occurred a few times. The V and J genes are TRBV7-8 and TRBJ2-5, with D uncertain. This CDR3 contains 11 residues. The V gene lost 7 bases and the J gene lost 4 bases, with 7 bases spanning the gap. Per germline, CDR1 SGHVS and CDR2 FQNEAQ. CDR3 coding DNA: TGTGCCAGCACGGGTGGAGAGACCCAGTACTTC. It encodes CASTGGETQYF.

V gene TRBV29-1 combines with J gene TRBJ2-5; 12 bases are a match to TRBD2. Germline loops: CDR1 SQVTM, CDR2 ANQGSEA. The CDR3 extends over 16 amino acids. J was trimmed by 5 bases and V by 1 base; bases with no gene match: 8. The CDR3 spells CSVEGLAGGPGETQYF. CDR3 coding DNA: TGCAGCGTTGAAGGGCTAGCGGGGGGGCCAGGGGAGACCCAGTACTTC.

J is TRBJ2-1 and V is TRBV4-2; D is undetermined. Germline V gene sequence: CDR1 LGHNA, CDR2 YNFKEQ. Trimming pared 0 bases from V and 8 bases from J, leaving 5 bases between. The CDR3 totals 12 residues. The CDR3 loop reads CASSQDIHEQFF. CDR3 nucleotides: TGTGCCAGCAGCCAAGATATCCATGAGCAGTTCTTC.

In its sample, this clonotype was seen a few times. The V and J genes are TRBV19 and TRBJ1-1; D not resolved. The CDR3 length is 17 residues. Germline values: CDR1 LNHDA, CDR2 SQIVND (reference sequence). With 6 bases removed from V and 1 base from J, the gap between germline ends came to 21 bases. The CDR3 DNA sequence: TGTGCCAGTAGAGAGTCCGGGATCGTTTTCACGAACACTGAAGCTTTCTTT. The encoded protein is CASRESGIVFTNTEAFF.

The V gene is TRBV12-3 or TRBV12-4, the J gene TRBJ2-7; 7 bases line up with TRBD2. CDR3 size: 12 residues. Trimming took 2 bases from V and 5 from J; bases not matched to a gene: 0. CDR3 sequence reads: CASSLSGNEQYF. The CDR3 region has the DNA TGTGCCAGCAGTTTAAGCGGGAACGAGCAGTACTTC.

The V and J genes are TRBV5-1 and TRBJ1-5; D might be TRBD1 (5 bases). Germline V gives CDR1 SGHRS, CDR2 YFSETQ. With 0 bases removed from V and 6 bases from J, the gap between germline ends came to 16 bases. The CDR3 extends over 16 amino acids. The CDR3 spells CASSLAPGTYGQPQHF. For the CDR3, the DNA is TGCGCCAGCAGCTTGGCCCCGGGGACCTATGGTCAGCCCCAGCATTTT.

The chain recombines TRBV28 with TRBJ1-1, with D perhaps TRBD1 (5 bases). Trimming left V 2 bases short and J 4 bases short, with 14 bases between. This CDR3 has 15 amino acids. CDR1 is MDHEN and CDR2 is SYDVKM in the germline V gene. The CDR3 DNA sequence: TGTGCCAGCAGTTTAACCCTAGAGGGGAGCACTGAAGCTTTCTTT. Protein: CASSLTLEGSTEAFF.

This clonotype was picked up a small number of times. This rearrangement joins TRBV7-9 to TRBJ2-1; no firm D call. In germline, CDR1 is SEHNR, CDR2 FQNEAQ (reference sequence). The CDR3 runs 13 residues. Between the trimmed V and J ends, which lost 2 bases and 6 bases, there was a span of 8 bases. CDR3 loop: CASSLRQFNEQFF. The CDR3 region has the DNA TGTGCCAGCAGCTTAAGACAATTCAATGAGCAGTTCTTC. The variable domain in full, with the rest retrieved from reference TRBV7-9 and TRBJ2-1, is DTGVSQNPRHKITKRGQNVTFRCDPISEHNRLYWYRQTLGQGPEFLTYFQNEAQLEKSRLLSDRFSAERPKGSFSTLEIQRTEQGDSAMYLCASSLRQFNEQFFGPGTRLTVL.

The rearrangement joins TRBV19 to TRBJ1-1; D gene ambiguous. The V and J ends lost 6 bases and 2 bases respectively, with 10 bases between them. This CDR3 has 13 amino acids. Germline lookup yields CDR1 LNHDA and CDR2 SQIVND (reference sequence). The CDR3: CASRRERNTEAFF. In nucleotides, the CDR3 is TGTGCCAGTAGGAGGGAGCGTAACACTGAAGCTTTCTTT. Complete variable domain (other parts from reference TRBV19 and TRBJ1-1): DGGITQSPKYLFRKEGQNVTLSCEQNLNHDAMYWYRQDPGQGLRLIYYSQIVNDFQKGDIAEGYSVSREKKESFPLTVTSAQKNPTAFYLCASRRERNTEAFFGQGTRLTVV.

The chain couples TRBV7-7 to TRBJ1-1, with D possibly matching TRBD1 (5 bases). CDR1 and CDR2 from the germline V gene are SSHAT and FNYEAQ (reference sequence). The length of the CDR3 is 15 residues. Trimming removed 1 base from V and 0 bases from J, with 9 bases in between. CDR3: CASSLDGTLNTEAFF. The CDR3 nucleotides read TGTGCCAGCAGCTTAGACGGGACTCTGAACACTGAAGCTTTCTTT.

The chain carries TRBV19 and TRBJ2-7; 8 nucleotides agree with TRBD2. CDR1 is LNHDA and CDR2 is SQIVND in the germline V gene (reference sequence). Losses at the gene ends were 1 base for V and 3 bases for J; bases not matched to a gene: 5. The CDR3 is 15 residues long. In DNA, the CDR3 is TGTGCCAGTAGTATAGGGGCGGGAGGCAACTACGAGCAGTACTTC. This encodes CASSIGAGGNYEQYF.

The rearrangement uses TRBV6-1 and TRBJ2-3; 7 nucleotides align to TRBD1. The CDR3 has 12 amino acids. V lost 6 bases to trimming and J lost 9 bases; unmatched junction nucleotides: 6. CDR1 and CDR2 from the germline V gene are MNHNS and SASEGT. CDR3 nucleotide sequence: TGTGCCAGCAGCCCGACAGGGAACACGCAGTATTTT. Its translation: CASSPTGNTQYF.

This chain connects TRBV20-1 to TRBJ2-3; weak D call: TRBD2 (6 bases). In germline, CDR1 is DFQATT, CDR2 SNEGSKA (reference sequence). The CDR3 spans 15 residues. The CDR3 spells CSFAGLELSTDTQYF. The CDR3 nucleotides are TGCAGCTTTGCGGGGCTAGAACTAAGCACAGATACGCAGTATTTT.

The gene calls are TRBV7-9 and TRBJ2-5; TRBD1 matches 7 bases. Germline V gene data show CDR1 as SEHNR and CDR2 as FQNEAQ (reference sequence). The CDR3 has 14 amino acids. The V and J ends lost 5 bases and 0 bases, in that order; junction bases with no gene match: 3. The CDR3 sequence is CASSKDRNQETQYF. As DNA, the CDR3 is TGTGCCAGCAGCAAGGACAGGAACCAAGAGACCCAGTACTTC.

V usage is TRBV4-1 and J usage is TRBJ1-6; 10 bases are a match to TRBD1. Germline V gene lookup returns CDR1 MGHRA and CDR2 YSYEKL. The CDR3 runs to 16 residues. With V trimmed by 7 bases and J by 5 bases, 8 bases remained unmatched. CDR3 loop: CASNTGQGENNSPLHF. CDR3 nucleotide sequence: TGCGCCAGCAACACTGGACAGGGGGAGAATAATTCACCCCTCCACTTT.

V and J are TRBV6-1 and TRBJ1-5, with D hard to call. CDR3 length: 15 amino acids. Germline V gene sequence: CDR1 MNHNS, CDR2 SASEGT. Trimming took off 2 bases at V and 0 bases at J, with 8 bases between the two ends. CDR3 bases: TGTGCCAGCAGTGAATACGATATTAGCAATCAGCCCCAGCATTTT. Encoded protein: CASSEYDISNQPQHF.

The gene calls are TRBV7-9 and TRBJ2-5; a possible D gene is TRBD1 (5 bases). This CDR3 comprises 16 residues. Trimming pared 2 bases from V and 0 bases from J, leaving 13 bases between. Germline V gene sequence: CDR1 SEHNR, CDR2 FQNEAQ (reference sequence). The CDR3 protein is CASSLSRTLYQETQYF. The DNA for the CDR3 is TGTGCCAGCAGCTTATCCAGGACACTGTACCAAGAGACCCAGTACTTC.